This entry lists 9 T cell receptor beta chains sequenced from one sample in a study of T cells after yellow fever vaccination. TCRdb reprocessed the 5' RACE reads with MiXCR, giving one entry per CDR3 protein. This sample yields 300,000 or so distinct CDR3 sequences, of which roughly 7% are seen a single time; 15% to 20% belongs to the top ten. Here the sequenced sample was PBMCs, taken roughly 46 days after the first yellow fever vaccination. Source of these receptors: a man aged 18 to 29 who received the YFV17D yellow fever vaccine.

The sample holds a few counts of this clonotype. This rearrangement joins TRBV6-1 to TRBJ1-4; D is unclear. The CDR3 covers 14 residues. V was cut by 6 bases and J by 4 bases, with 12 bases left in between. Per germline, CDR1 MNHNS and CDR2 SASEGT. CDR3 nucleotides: TGTGCCAGCAGGAAAGACCAGTTTAATGAAAAACTGTTTTTT. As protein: CASRKDQFNEKLFF.

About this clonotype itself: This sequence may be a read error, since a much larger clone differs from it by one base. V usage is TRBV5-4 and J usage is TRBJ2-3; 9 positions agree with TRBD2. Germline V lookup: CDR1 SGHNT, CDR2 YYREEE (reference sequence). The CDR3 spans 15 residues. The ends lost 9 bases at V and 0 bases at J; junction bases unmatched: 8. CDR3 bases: TGTGCCACCACATCCGGGACTAGCAGCACAGATACGCAGTATTTT. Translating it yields CATTSGTSSTDTQYF.

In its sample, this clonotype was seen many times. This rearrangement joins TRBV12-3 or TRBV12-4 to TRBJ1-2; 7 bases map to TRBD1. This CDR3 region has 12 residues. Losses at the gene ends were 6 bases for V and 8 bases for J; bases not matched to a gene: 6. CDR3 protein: CASSPTGAGYTF. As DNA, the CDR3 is TGTGCCAGCAGCCCTACAGGGGCCGGCTACACCTTC.

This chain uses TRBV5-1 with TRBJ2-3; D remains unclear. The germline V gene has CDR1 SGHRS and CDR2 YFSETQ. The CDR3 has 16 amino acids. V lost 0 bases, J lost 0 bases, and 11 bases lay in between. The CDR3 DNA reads TGCGCCAGCAGCTTGGGAGTGTTATCCAGCACAGATACGCAGTATTTT. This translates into CASSLGVLSSTDTQYF.

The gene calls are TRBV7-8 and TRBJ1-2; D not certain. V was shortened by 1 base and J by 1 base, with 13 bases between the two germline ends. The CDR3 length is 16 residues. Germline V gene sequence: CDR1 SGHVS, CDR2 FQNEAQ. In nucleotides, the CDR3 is TGTGCCAGCAGCTTAGAACTGGGCGGATATAACTATGGCTACACCTTC. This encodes CASSLELGGYNYGYTF.

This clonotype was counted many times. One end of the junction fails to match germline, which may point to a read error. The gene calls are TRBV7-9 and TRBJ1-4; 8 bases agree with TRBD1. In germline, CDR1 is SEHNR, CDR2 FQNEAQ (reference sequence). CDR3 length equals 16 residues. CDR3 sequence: CASSLGQGRSNEKLFF. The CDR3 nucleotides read TGTGCCAGCAGTTTAGGACAGGGCCGTTCTAATGAAAAACTGTTTTTT.

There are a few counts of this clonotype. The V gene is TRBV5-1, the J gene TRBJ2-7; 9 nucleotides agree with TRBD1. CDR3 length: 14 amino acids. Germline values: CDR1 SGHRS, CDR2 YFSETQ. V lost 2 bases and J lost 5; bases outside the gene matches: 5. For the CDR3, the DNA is TGCGCCAGCAGCTTCGGGACAGGGTCAGACGAGCAGTACTTC. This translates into CASSFGTGSDEQYF. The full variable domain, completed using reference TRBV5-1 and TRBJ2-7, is KAGVTQTPRYLIKTRGQQVTLSCSPISGHRSVSWYQQTPGQGLQFLFEYFSETQRNKGNFPGRFSGRQFSNSRSEMNVSTLELGDSALYLCASSFGTGSDEQYFGPGTRLTVT.

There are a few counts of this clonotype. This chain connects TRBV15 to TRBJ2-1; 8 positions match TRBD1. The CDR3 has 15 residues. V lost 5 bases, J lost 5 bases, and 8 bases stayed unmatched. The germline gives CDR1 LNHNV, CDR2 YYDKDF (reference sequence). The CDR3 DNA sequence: TGTGCCACCAGCGACAGGGGTCAGGGGGACAATGAGCAGTTCTTC. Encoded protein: CATSDRGQGDNEQFF.

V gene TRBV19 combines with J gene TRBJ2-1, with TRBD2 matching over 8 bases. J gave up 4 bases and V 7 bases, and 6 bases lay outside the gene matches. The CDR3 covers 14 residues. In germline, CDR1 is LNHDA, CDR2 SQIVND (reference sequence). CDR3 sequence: CASTGGGRYNEQFF. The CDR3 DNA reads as TGTGCCAGTACGGGGGGGGGAAGATACAATGAGCAGTTCTTC.